A selection of T cell receptor beta chains follows, all from one sample in a study of response to subunit inactivated influenza vaccine. A single record per CDR3 protein comes from TCRdb applying MiXCR to the RT-PCR reads. The sample consists of about 520,000 distinct CDR3 sequences, about 25% of them appearing once. Sequencing used CD4+ T cells sorted from PBMCs, obtained 4 to 6 days after vaccination. These receptors came from a man aged 50 or older who received an inactivated influenza vaccine. Both conserved end residues are part of each CDR3.

TRBV5-1	TRBJ2-5	CASSLGSGFALETQYF
TRBV5-6	TRBJ1-6	CASSLRGPSPLHF
TRBV7-9	TRBJ1-5	CASSSTTGQGLNQPQHF
TRBV20-1	TRBJ1-1	CSARENTEAFF
TRBV7-2	TRBJ2-7	CASSRGQGYSYEQYF
TRBV28	TRBJ2-1	CASSSHMESSYNEQFF
TRBV20-1	TRBJ2-1	CSAKRGSYNEQFF
TRBV20-1	TRBJ2-3	CSAREGRGRTDTQYF
TRBV28	TRBJ2-5	CASSLSGGRYETQYF
TRBV29-1	TRBJ1-2	CSVEDRRGSYGYTF
TRBV11-2	TRBJ2-7	CASSLAGVSSYEQYF
TRBV29-1	TRBJ1-2	CSAQRGDGYTF
TRBV20-1	TRBJ2-4	CSARDPYWGNIQYF
TRBV28	TRBJ1-5	CASRAPPQPQHF
TRBV7-8	TRBJ2-6	CASSLVSISGANVLTF
TRBV6-5	TRBJ2-1	CASSSYPPGQGGEQFF
TRBV12-3/TRBV12-4	TRBJ2-1	CASSLPFSREQFF
TRBV6-1	TRBJ1-1	CASSLGRQVPEAFF
TRBV29-1	TRBJ2-3	CSVVPLLAADTQYF
TRBV6-1	TRBJ2-2	CASREATGGRGELFF
TRBV7-2	TRBJ2-1	CASSLRASGGEMFF
TRBV5-1	TRBJ2-5	CASSLDPRGEETQYF
TRBV29-1	TRBJ1-1	CSVDRSDTEAFF
TRBV6-6	TRBJ2-5	CASSYSMETQYF
TRBV15	TRBJ2-1	CATSSDLAGEEQFF
TRBV7-8	TRBJ2-4	CASSLVGASLAKNIQYF
TRBV10-3	TRBJ2-7	CAIGGQGYEQYF
TRBV5-4	TRBJ2-6	CASSLFSSGTPSGANVLTF
TRBV5-1	TRBJ2-3	CASSWGQGVMTDTQYF
TRBV30	TRBJ2-1	CAWSVLGPSSYNEQFF
TRBV6-5	TRBJ2-5	CASSYDQTQYF
TRBV5-1	TRBJ1-4	CASSLFNFGNGQGSSGLFF
TRBV28	TRBJ1-1	CASRPQGITEAFF
TRBV10-3	TRBJ1-6	CAISEGQPNSPLHF
TRBV20-1	TRBJ1-1	CSYIRDTGFMNTEAFF
TRBV5-1	TRBJ1-3	CASSPDSGNTIYF
TRBV4-1	TRBJ2-1	CASSHNEGSGEQFF
TRBV7-2	TRBJ2-7	CASSPQTASYEQYF
TRBV20-1	TRBJ2-7	CSAADREYEQYF
TRBV7-9	TRBJ1-1	CASSLDLGGRGNTEAFF
TRBV29-1	TRBJ2-7	CSVEDLAGQGYEQYF